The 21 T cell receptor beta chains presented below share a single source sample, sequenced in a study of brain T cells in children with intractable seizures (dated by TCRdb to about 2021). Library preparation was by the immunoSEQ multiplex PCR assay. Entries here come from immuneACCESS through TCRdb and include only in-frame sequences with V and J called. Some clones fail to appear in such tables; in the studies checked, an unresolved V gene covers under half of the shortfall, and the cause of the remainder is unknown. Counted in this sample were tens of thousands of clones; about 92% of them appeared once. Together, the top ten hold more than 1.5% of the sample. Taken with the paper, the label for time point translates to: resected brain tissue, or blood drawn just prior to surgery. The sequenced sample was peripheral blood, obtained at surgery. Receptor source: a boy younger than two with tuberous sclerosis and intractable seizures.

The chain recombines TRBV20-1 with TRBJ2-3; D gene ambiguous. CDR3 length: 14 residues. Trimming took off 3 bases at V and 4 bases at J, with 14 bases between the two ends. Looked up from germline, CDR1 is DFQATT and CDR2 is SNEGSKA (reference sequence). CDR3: CSASTLWQADTQYF. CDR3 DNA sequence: TGCAGTGCTAGTACTCTCTGGCAGGCAGATACGCAGTATTTT.

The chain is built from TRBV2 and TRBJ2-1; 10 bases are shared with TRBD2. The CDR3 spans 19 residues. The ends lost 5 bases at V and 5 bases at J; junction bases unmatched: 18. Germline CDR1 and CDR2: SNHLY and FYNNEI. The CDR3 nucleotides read TGTGCCAGCAGTTTCTCCTTTTGGACTAGCGGAGCTGGGAACAATGAGCAGTTCTTC. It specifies CASSFSFWTSGAGNNEQFF.

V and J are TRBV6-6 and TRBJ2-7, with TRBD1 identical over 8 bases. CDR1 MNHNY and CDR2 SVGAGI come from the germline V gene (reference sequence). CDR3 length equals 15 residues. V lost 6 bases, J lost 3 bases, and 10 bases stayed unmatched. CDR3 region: CASSPGQGNYYEQYF. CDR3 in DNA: TGTGCCAGCAGCCCAGGACAGGGCAATTACTACGAGCAGTACTTC.

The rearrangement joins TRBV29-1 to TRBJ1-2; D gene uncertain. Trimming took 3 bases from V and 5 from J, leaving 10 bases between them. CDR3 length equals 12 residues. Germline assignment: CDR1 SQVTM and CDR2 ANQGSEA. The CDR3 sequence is CSVERGGYGYTF. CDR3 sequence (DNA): TGCAGCGTTGAGCGGGGAGGGTATGGCTACACCTTC.

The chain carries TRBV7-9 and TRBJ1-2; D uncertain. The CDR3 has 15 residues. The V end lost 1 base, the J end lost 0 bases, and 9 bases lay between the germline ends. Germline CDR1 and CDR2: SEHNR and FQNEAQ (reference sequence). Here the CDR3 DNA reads TGTGCCAGCAGCTTAGATACGGCTACTAACTATGGCTACACCTTC. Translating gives CASSLDTATNYGYTF.

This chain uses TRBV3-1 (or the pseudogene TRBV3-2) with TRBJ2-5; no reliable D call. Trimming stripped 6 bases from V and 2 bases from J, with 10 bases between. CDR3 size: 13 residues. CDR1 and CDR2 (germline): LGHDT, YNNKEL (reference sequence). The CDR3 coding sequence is TGTGCCAGCAGACACCTGGATCAAGAGACCCAGTACTTC. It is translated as CASRHLDQETQYF.

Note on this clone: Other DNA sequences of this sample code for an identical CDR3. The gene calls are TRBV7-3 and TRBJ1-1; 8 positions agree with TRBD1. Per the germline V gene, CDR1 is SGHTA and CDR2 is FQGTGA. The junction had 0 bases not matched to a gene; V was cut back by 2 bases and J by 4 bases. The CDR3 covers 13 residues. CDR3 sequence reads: CASSLDRGTEAFF. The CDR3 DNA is TGTGCCAGCAGCTTAGACAGGGGCACTGAAGCTTTCTTT.

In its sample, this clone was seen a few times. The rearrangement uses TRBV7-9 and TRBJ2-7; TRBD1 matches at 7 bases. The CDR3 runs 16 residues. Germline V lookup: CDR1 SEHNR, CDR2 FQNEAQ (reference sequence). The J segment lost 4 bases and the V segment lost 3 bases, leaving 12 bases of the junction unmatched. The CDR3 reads CASSFSRPGQSYEQYF. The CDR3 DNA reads TGTGCCAGCAGCTTTAGTCGACCGGGACAGTCGTACGAGCAGTACTTC.

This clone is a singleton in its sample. The CDR3 DNA is TGCAGCGTTCGCCTTAACTATGGCTACACCTTC. This gives the protein CSVRLNYGYTF. The rearrangement joins TRBV29-1 to TRBJ1-2; D unclear. Trimming removed 5 bases at V and 1 base at J, with 5 bases between. The CDR3 runs to 11 residues. Germline V gene data show CDR1 as SQVTM and CDR2 as ANQGSEA.

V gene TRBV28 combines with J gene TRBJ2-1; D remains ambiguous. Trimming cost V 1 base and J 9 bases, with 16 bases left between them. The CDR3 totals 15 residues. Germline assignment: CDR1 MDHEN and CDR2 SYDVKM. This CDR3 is CASSLLVERPTEQFF. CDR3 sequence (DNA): TGTGCCAGCAGTTTATTGGTAGAGAGGCCGACTGAGCAGTTCTTC.

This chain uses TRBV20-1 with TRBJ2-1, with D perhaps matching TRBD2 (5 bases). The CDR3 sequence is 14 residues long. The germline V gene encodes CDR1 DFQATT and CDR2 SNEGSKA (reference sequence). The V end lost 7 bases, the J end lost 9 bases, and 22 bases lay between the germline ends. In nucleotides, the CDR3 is TGCAGTGGTAGTGGGGAGACGGTTTGGGCTGAGCAGTTCTTC. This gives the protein CSGSGETVWAEQFF.

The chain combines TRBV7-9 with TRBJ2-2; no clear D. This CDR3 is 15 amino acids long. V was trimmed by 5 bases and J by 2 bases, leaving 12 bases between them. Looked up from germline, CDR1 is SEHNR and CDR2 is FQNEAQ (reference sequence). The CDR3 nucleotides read TGTGCCAGCAGCCTTTCGAGCAGAAACACCGGGGAGCTGTTTTTT. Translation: CASSLSSRNTGELFF. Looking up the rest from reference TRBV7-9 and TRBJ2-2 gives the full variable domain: DTGVSQNPRHKITKRGQNVTFRCDPISEHNRLYWYRQTLGQGPEFLTYFQNEAQLEKSRLLSDRFSAERPKGSFSTLEIQRTEQGDSAMYLCASSLSSRNTGELFFGEGSRLTVL.

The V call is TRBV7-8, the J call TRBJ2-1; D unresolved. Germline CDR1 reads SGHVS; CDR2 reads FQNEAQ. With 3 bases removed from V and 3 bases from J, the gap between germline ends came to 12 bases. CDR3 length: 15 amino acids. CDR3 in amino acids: CASSFPNTFYNEQFF. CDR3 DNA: TGTGCCAGCAGCTTCCCGAATACGTTCTACAATGAGCAGTTCTTC.

The CDR3 spells CASSFLGTEAFF. CDR3 in DNA: TGTGCCAGCAGCTTTTTGGGAACTGAAGCTTTCTTT. J is TRBJ1-1 and V is TRBV5-4; the D is unclear. This CDR3 has 12 residues. V was pared by 2 bases and J by 5 bases, with 7 bases between. Germline assignment: CDR1 SGHNT and CDR2 YYREEE (reference sequence).

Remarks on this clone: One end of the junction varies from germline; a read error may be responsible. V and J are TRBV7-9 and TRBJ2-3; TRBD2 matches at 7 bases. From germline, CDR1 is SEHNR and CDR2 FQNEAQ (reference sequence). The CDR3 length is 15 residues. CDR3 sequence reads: CASSLGDYGTDTQYF. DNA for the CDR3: TGTGCCAGCAGTTTAGGGGACTACGGGACAGATACGCAGTATTTT.

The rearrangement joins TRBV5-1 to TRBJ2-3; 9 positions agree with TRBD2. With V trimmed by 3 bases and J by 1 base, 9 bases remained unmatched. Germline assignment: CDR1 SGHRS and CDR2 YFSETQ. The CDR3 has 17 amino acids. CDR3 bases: TGCGCCAGCAGCTCGTTAGCGGGAGTAAGCGGCACAGATACGCAGTATTTT. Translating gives CASSSLAGVSGTDTQYF.

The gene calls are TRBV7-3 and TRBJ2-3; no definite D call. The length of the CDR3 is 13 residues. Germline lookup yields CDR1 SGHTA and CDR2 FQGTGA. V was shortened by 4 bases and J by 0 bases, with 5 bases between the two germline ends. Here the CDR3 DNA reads TGTGCCAGCAGCTCGTTGAGCACAGATACGCAGTATTTT. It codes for CASSSLSTDTQYF.

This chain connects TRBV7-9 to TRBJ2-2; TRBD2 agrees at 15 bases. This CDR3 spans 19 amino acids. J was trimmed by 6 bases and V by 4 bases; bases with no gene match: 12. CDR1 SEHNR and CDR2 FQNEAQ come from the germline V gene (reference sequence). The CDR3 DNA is TGTGCCAGCAGCTACCGGGAGAAGGGACTAGCGGGAGGTTCCGGGGAGCTGTTTTTT. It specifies CASSYREKGLAGGSGELFF.

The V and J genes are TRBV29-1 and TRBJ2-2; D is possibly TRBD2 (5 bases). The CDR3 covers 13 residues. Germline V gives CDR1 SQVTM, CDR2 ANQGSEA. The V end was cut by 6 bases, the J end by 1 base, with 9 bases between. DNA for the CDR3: TGCAGCGTCGAGCGGATGAACACCGGGGAGCTGTTTTTT. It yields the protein CSVERMNTGELFF.

The CDR3 DNA is TGTGCCAGCAGCCAGACGTGGCAGGGAAGCTGGGCTTTCTTT. It is translated as CASSQTWQGSWAFF. The chain joins TRBV14 to TRBJ1-1; perhaps TRBD1 as D (5 bases). CDR1 SGHDN and CDR2 FVKESK come from the germline V gene. V was cut by 3 bases and J by 11 bases, with 19 bases left in between. The CDR3 consists of 14 residues.

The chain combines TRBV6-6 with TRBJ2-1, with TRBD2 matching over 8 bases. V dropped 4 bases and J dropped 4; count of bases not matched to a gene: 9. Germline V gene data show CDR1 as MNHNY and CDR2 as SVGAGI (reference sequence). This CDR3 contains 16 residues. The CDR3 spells CASSSSQRETYNEQFF. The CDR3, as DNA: TGTGCCAGCAGTTCATCCCAGCGGGAGACATACAATGAGCAGTTCTTC.